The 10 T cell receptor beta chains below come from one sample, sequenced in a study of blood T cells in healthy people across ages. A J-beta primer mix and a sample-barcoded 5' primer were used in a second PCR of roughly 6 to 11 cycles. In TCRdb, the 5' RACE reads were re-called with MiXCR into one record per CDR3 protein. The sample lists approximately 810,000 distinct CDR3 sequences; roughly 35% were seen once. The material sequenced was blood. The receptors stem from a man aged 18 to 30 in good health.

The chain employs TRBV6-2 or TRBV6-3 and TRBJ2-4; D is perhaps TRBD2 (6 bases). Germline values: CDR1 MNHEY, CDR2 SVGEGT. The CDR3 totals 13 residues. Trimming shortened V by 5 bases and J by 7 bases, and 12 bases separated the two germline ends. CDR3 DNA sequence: TGTGCCAGCAGTAGGACTACGGGGAACATTCAGTACTTC. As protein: CASSRTTGNIQYF.

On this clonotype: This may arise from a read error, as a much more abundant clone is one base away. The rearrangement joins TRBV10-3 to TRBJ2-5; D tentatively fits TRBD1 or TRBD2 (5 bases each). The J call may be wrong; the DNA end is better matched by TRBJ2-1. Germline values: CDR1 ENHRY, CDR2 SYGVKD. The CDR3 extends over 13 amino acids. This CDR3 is CAITRGGQETQFF. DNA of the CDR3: TGTGCCATCACGAGGGGCGGACAAGAGACCCAGTTCTTC.

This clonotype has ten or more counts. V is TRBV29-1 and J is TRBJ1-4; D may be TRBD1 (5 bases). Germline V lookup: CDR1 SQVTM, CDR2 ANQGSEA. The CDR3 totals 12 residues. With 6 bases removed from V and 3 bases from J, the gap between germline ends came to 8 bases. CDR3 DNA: TGCAGCGTAGGGGTGTCTAATGAAAAACTGTTTTTT. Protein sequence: CSVGVSNEKLFF.

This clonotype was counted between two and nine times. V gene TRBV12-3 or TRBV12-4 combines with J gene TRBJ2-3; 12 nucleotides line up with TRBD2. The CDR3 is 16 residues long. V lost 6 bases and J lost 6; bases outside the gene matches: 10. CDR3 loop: CASSSPLAGGWDTQYF. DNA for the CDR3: TGTGCCAGCAGCTCCCCACTAGCGGGGGGTTGGGATACGCAGTATTTT.

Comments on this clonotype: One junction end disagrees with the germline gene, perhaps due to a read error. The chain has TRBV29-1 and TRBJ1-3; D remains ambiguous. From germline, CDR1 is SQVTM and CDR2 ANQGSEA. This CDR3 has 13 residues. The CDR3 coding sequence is TGCAGCGTTGATGAGTCCTCTAGAAACACCATATATTTT. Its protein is CSVDESSRNTIYF.

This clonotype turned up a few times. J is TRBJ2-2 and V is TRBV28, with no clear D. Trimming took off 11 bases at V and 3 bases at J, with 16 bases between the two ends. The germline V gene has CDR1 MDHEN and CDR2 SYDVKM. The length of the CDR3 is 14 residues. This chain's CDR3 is CASGSNLDTGELFF. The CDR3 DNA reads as TGTGCCTCCGGGTCGAATCTGGACACCGGGGAGCTGTTTTTT.

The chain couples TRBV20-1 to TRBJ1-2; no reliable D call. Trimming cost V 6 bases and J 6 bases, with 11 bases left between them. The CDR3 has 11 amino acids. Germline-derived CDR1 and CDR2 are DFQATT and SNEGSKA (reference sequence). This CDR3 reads CSALKWDGYTF. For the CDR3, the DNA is TGCAGTGCCCTCAAGTGGGATGGCTACACCTTC.

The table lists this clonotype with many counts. CDR3 residues: CASSGGSNQPQHF. CDR3 in DNA: TGTGCCAGCAGCGGTGGCAGCAATCAGCCCCAGCATTTT. The chain carries TRBV12-3 or TRBV12-4 and TRBJ1-5; D ambiguous. This CDR3 contains 13 residues. V was pared by 6 bases and J by 1 base, with 7 bases between.

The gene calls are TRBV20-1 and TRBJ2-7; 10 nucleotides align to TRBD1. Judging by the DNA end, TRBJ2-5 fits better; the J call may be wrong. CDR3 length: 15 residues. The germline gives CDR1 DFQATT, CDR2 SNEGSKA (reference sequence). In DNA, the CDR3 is TGCAGTGCGGAGCCCGGGACAGGGGAGAGGGGGACCCAGTACTTC. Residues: CSAEPGTGERGTQYF.

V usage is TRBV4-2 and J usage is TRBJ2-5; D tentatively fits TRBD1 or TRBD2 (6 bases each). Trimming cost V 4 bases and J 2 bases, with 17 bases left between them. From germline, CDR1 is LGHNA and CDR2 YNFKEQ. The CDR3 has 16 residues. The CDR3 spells CASSPMGGDQQETQYF. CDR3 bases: TGTGCCAGCAGCCCGATGGGGGGCGACCAACAAGAGACCCAGTACTTC.